The clone carrying this TCR beta chain has a handful of counts. Methods used by the authors: For nucleated cells, counts were estimated from reference gene primer amplification. The protocol was immunoSEQ multiplex PCR, while the TCRdb copy is restricted to in-frame clones and leaves out a portion. That table is the source of V, J and clone size, and D and trimming were worked out from the DNA. The table lists approximately 380,000 clones, about 85% of them singletons. The record originates from a study of blood T cell repertoires in COVID-19. Turning to the study itself: Sites across the United States, Italy and Spain contributed samples from acute and convalescent COVID-19. The cDNA or gDNA used as material had been derived from T cells, B-cell-depleted T cells, or PBMCs.

The germline V gene encodes CDR1 SGDLS and CDR2 YYNGEE. The CDR3 runs 13 residues. V lost 4 bases and J lost 2; bases outside the gene matches: 1. The chain joins TRBV9 to TRBJ1-2; 8 bases map to TRBD1. The specimen was peripheral blood. The source is a woman between 18 and 30 years old with acute or convalescent COVID-19. CDR3 protein: CASSSGGNYGYTF. DNA of the CDR3: TGTGCCAGCAGCTCAGGGGGCAACTATGGCTACACCTTC.